The sequence of this TCR beta chain was determined in a study of Ad26.COV2.S vaccination and SARS-CoV-2 variants. Findings and limits, study-wide: Reports say spike-specific CD8+ and CD4+ T cell responses covered substantial breadth after vaccination. Comparability of non-spike TCR breadth was observed across vaccine and placebo recipients.

Of note for this clone: Antigen unknown.

Repertoires were generated with immunoSEQ multiplex PCR, while TCRdb's copy carries only in-frame clones and drops some. The sample consists of 360,000 or so clones, around 91% of them appearing once. CDR1 GTSNPN and CDR2 SVGIG come from the germline V gene (reference sequence). Trimming cost V 3 bases and J 11 bases; bases outside gene matches: 5. The CDR3 runs to 11 residues. As to treatment: 19 received Ad26.COV2.S at low or high dose, single or two shots; 5 received placebo; per-sample allocation not given. Samples came from day 63 after the first vaccine or placebo injection. A Boston adult aged 18-55 years was the donor. An Ad26 vector expressing Wuhan-strain SARS-CoV-2 spike constituted the vaccine.

V and J are TRBV30 and TRBJ1-1; 8 positions match TRBD1. The specimen comprised peripheral blood, sampled in a trial of Ad26.COV2.S vaccine versus placebo. This sequence was found in a person between 18 and 59 years old who received the Ad26.COV2.S COVID-19 vaccine or a placebo. In DNA, the CDR3 is TGTGCCTGGAGCCGGGACAGGTGGGCTTTCTTT. It encodes CAWSRDRWAFF.